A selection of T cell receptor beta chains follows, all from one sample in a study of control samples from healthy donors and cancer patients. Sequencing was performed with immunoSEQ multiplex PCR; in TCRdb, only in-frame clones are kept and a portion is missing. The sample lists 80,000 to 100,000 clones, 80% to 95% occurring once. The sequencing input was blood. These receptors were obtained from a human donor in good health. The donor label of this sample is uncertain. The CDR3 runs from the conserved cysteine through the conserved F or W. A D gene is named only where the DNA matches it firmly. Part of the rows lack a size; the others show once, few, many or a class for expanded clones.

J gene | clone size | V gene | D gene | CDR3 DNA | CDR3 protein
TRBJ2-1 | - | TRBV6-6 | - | TGTGCCAGCAGTCCAGGTCCCCTACACAGAGAGCAGTTCTTC | CASSPGPLHREQFF
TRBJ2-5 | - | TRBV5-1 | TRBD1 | TGCGCCAGCAGCTTGTTGACAGGGAGAGAGACCCAGTACTTC | CASSLLTGRETQYF
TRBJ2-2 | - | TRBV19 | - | TGTGCCAGTAGTATTTCAGTTAACACCGGGGAGCTGTTTTTT | CASSISVNTGELFF
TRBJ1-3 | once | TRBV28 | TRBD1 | TGTGCCAGCAGATCTGACAGGGTTCCTGGAAACACCATATATTTT | CASRSDRVPGNTIYF
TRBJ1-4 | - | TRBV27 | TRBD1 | TGTGCCAGCAGACACACAGGGGCGGAAAAACTGTTTTTT | CASRHTGAEKLFF
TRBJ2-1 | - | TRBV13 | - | TGTGCCAGCACAGAGGGGGCGGGGGGATGGAATGAGCAGTTCTTC | CASTEGAGGWNEQFF
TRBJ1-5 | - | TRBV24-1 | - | TGTGCCACCAGTGATCGGACAGACCAATTCGATCAGCCCCAGCATTTT | CATSDRTDQFDQPQHF
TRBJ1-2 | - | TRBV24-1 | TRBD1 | TGTGCCACCAGTGCTTCCGTGACAGGGGGCTTTTTTGGCTACACCTTC | CATSASVTGGFFGYTF
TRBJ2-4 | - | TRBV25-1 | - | TGTGCCAGCAGTGAATACGGAGCCAAAAACATTCAGTACTTC | CASSEYGAKNIQYF
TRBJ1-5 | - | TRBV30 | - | TGTGCCTGGAGTGTACGTCATTTTTACGATTCCAATCAGCCCCAGCATTTT | CAWSVRHFYDSNQPQHF
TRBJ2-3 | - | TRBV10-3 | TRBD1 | TGTGCCATCAGTCGACAGGGGACGGATACGCAGTATTTT | CAISRQGTDTQYF
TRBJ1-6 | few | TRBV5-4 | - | TGTGCCAGCAGCTTGATGGGGGGTAAGGTCCTCCACTTT | CASSLMGGKVLHF
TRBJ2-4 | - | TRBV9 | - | TGTGCCAGCAGCCCAGAGGGGGGTGCCAAAAACATTCAGTACTTC | CASSPEGGAKNIQYF
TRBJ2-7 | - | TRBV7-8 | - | TGTGCCAGCAGCTTAAGTCAGGTCTACGAGCAGTACTTC | CASSLSQVYEQYF
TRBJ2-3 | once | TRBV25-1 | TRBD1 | TGTGCCAGCAGAGACAGGGAAACGGATACGCAGTATTTT | CASRDRETDTQYF
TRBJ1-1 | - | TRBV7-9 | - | TGTGCCAGCAGCCCCCCAACGGTTTACACTGAAGCTTTCTTT | CASSPPTVYTEAFF
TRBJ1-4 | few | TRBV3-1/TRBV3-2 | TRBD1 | TGTGCCAGCAGCCCGACGATTACAGGGGGCTCGTTTTTT | CASSPTITGGSFF
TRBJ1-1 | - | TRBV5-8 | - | TGTGCCAGCAGTCGTATAGGGCGCCCTGAAGCTTTCTTT | CASSRIGRPEAFF
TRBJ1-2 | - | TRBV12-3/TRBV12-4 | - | TGTGCCAGCAGTTTAGCAAACTTGGGTGGCTACACCTTC | CASSLANLGGYTF
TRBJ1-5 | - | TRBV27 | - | TGTGCCAGCAGTCCCATAGGACAGTTTAGCAATCAGCCCCAGCATTTT | CASSPIGQFSNQPQHF
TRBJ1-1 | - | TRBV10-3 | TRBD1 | TGTGCCTCCTCAGGGGGCAAGCTTGAAGCTTTCTTT | CASSGGKLEAFF
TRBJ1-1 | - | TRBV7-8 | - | TGTGCCAGCAGCGCGGGACCGTTGATGAACACTGAAGCTTTCTTT | CASSAGPLMNTEAFF
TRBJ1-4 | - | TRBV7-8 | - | TGTGCCAGCAGAACCACTTCGGGAACAACCCCGGGTAAACTGTTTTTT | CASRTTSGTTPGKLFF
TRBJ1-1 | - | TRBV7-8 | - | TGTGCCAGCAGCTTCAGGGGATGGAACACTGAAGCTTTCTTT | CASSFRGWNTEAFF
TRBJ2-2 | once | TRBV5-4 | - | TGTGCCAGCAGCTTGGTGGTGAACACCGGGGAGCTGTTTTTT | CASSLVVNTGELFF
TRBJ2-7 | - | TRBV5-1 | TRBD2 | TGCGCCAGCAGCGAACTAGCGGGGGGTCGGGAGCAGTACTTC | CASSELAGGREQYF
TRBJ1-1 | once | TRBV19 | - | TGTGCCAGTAGCTGGGGACAATTCGACACTGAAGCTTTCTTT | CASSWGQFDTEAFF
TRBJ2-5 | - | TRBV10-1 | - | TGCGCCAGCAGTGAGAACCTTCGACCCCAAGAGACCCAGTACTTC | CASSENLRPQETQYF
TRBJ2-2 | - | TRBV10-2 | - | TGCGCCAGCAGTCCAGCGAACACCGGGGAGCTGTTTTTT | CASSPANTGELFF
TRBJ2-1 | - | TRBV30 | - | TGTGCCTCGCCGCTCAGGAATGAGCAGTTCTTC | CASPLRNEQFF
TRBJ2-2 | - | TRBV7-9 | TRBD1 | TGTGCCAGCAGATCCACAGGGGGCCCGAGCACCGGGGAGCTGTTTTTT | CASRSTGGPSTGELFF
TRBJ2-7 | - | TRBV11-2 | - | TGTGCCAGCAGCTTAGTACCGGGGACCTACGAGCAGTACTTC | CASSLVPGTYEQYF
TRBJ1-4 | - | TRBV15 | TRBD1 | TGTGCCACCAGCCGCCCGGGACAGGGGAAAGAAAAACTGTTTTTT | CATSRPGQGKEKLFF
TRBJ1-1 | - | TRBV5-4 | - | TGTGCCAGCAGCACTCTCGGGGGTGCGACTGAAGCTTTCTTT | CASSTLGGATEAFF
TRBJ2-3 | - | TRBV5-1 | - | TGCGCCAGCAGCGGAACAGGCTCAGATACGCAGTATTTT | CASSGTGSDTQYF
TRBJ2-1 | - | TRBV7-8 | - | TGTGCCAGCAGCTTATTCCACCTCGCAGGAGCCCCCTTAAATGAGCAGTTCTTC | CASSLFHLAGAPLNEQFF
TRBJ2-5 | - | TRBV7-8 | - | TGTGCCAGCAGCTTATACGCCACCGCCCGCGAGACCCAGTACTTC | CASSLYATARETQYF
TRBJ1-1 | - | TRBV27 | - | TGTGCCAGCAGTTTACAGGGTGGAACTGAAGCTTTCTTT | CASSLQGGTEAFF
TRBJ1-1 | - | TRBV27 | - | TGTGCCAGCAGCCGAGACAGGTTTGTGGGCACTGAAGCTTTCTTT | CASSRDRFVGTEAFF
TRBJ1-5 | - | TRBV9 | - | TGTGCCAGCAGCGTAGAAGGGGAGGGACAGCCCCAGCATTTT | CASSVEGEGQPQHF
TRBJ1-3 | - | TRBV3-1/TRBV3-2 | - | TGTGCCAGCAGCCAACCCAGCTCTGGAAACACCATATATTTT | CASSQPSSGNTIYF
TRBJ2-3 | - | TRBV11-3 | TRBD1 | TGTGCCAGCAGCTCAGGACAGGGTGGAGGCATCACAGATACGCAGTATTTT | CASSSGQGGGITDTQYF